The 4 T cell receptor beta chains below all came from one sample that was sequenced in a study of response to subunit inactivated influenza vaccine. TCRdb recomputed calls from the RT-PCR reads with MiXCR, one row per CDR3 protein. Counted here are 630,000 or so distinct CDR3 sequences, around 16% occurring once; the ten biggest clones make up approximately 10%. The sample consisted of PBMCs from blood, taken 11 to 12 days after vaccination. These receptors all stem from a man in his forties or fifties who received an inactivated influenza vaccine.

Ten or more counts support this clonotype. The chain is built from TRBV29-1 and TRBJ1-1; 12 bases fit TRBD1. With 7 bases clipped from V and 5 bases from J, the junction kept 5 bases outside the gene matches. The CDR3 is 13 residues long. Germline lookup yields CDR1 SQVTM and CDR2 ANQGSEA. CDR3 nucleotides: TGCAGCGGGGGGGACAGGGGGCAAACTGAAGCTTTCTTT. The encoded protein is CSGGDRGQTEAFF.

This clonotype was counted between two and nine times. CDR3 nucleotide sequence: TGTGCCACCAGTGATTTAACCAGGTACACCTTC. This encodes CATSDLTRYTF. This rearrangement joins TRBV24-1 to TRBJ1-2, with D hard to call. The CDR3 has 11 residues. The V end was cut by 1 base, the J end by 11 bases, with 7 bases between. The germline V gene has CDR1 KGHDR and CDR2 SFDVKD.

This clonotype has just a few counts. CDR3 in DNA: TGTGCCAGCAGGTTGACTCCGGACAGGGAGACCCAGTACTTC. It yields the protein CASRLTPDRETQYF. This chain connects TRBV7-2 to TRBJ2-5, with TRBD1 matching over 7 bases. The CDR3 contains 14 residues. From germline, CDR1 is SGHTA and CDR2 FQGNSA. V dropped 6 bases and J dropped 5; count of bases not matched to a gene: 9.

J is TRBJ2-1 and V is TRBV2; TRBD2 aligns across 9 bases. The CDR3 loop spans 15 amino acids. The germline gives CDR1 SNHLY, CDR2 FYNNEI. V trimming: 2 bases; J trimming: 7 bases; junction bases outside the gene matches: 6. CDR3 residues: CASSERAGGSNEQFF. In DNA form, the CDR3 reads TGTGCCAGCAGTGAAAGGGCGGGGGGGTCGAATGAGCAGTTCTTC. Full variable domain (rest looked up from reference TRBV2 and TRBJ2-1): EPEVTQTPSHQVTQMGQEVILRCVPISNHLYFYWYRQILGQKVEFLVSFYNNEISEKSEIFDDQFSVERPDGSNFTLKIRSTKLEDSAMYFCASSERAGGSNEQFFGPGTRLTVL.